Listed below are T cell receptor beta chains from one sample, sequenced in a study of control samples from healthy donors and cancer patients. TCRdb keeps only in-frame clones here, not all; method: immunoSEQ multiplex PCR. Of about 16,000 clones listed, roughly nine tenths were seen once; the top ten hold less than 35%. Sequencing used PBMCs. The receptors were sampled from a man between 60 and 70 years old with head and neck cancer. Both conserved end residues are part of each CDR3. D genes are given only for firm matches. Size is stated for part of the rows, as once, few or many counts, or as a class when the clone is expanded.

TRBJ1-1 | . | 14 | . | TRBV5-1 | TGCGCCAGCAGCTTGGAGCCATTGAACACTGAAGCTTTCTTT | CASSLEPLNTEAFF
TRBJ2-5 | . | 12 | . | TRBV29-1 | TGCAGCGCCGATTTCCCAAAAGAGACCCAGTACTTC | CSADFPKETQYF
TRBJ2-6 | TRBD1 | 17 | . | TRBV4-2 | TGTGCCAGCCCCCACGGACAGGGAGTATCTGGGGCCAACGTCCTGACTTTC | CASPHGQGVSGANVLTF
TRBJ1-5 | . | 17 | . | TRBV12-5 | TGTGCTAGTGGCCTCGGGCCCGGCCAGGGGAGCAATCAGCCCCAGCATTTT | CASGLGPGQGSNQPQHF
TRBJ1-2 | TRBD1 | 15 | . | TRBV9 | TGTGCCAGCAGCCCTCGACAGGGAGGTTACTATGGCTACACCTTC | CASSPRQGGYYGYTF
TRBJ2-1 | . | 11 | . | TRBV12-3/TRBV12-4 | TGTGCCAGCAGAGGGTCCAATGAGCAGTTCTTC | CASRGSNEQFF
TRBJ2-7 | . | 15 | once | TRBV7-8 | TGTGCCAGCAGACCCGCGCCGGGGGAGGCCTACGAGCAGTACTTC | CASRPAPGEAYEQYF
TRBJ2-7 | . | 15 | few | TRBV5-1 | TGCGCCAGCAGCTTGGCCCCGGGAACCACCTACGAGCAGTACTTC | CASSLAPGTTYEQYF
TRBJ2-5 | . | 13 | . | TRBV6-6 | TGTGCCAGCGGAGGGAGGAGACAAGAGACCCAGTACTTC | CASGGRRQETQYF
TRBJ1-1 | . | 15 | . | TRBV19 | TGTGCCAGTAGTATCCCCGGGGGGGTGAACACTGAAGCTTTCTTT | CASSIPGGVNTEAFF
TRBJ1-3 | . | 17 | . | TRBV4-1 | TGCGCCAGCAGCCGCTCACAGGGTAGGACGAATGGAAACACCATATATTTT | CASSRSQGRTNGNTIYF
TRBJ2-1 | TRBD2 | 16 | . | TRBV7-3 | TGTGCCAGCAGCAGCCAACTAGCGGGGGGCGACAATGAGCAGTTCTTC | CASSSQLAGGDNEQFF
TRBJ2-7 | . | 13 | . | TRBV11-1 | TGTGCCAGCAGCTTACAACATCTCGCCGAGCAGTACTTC | CASSLQHLAEQYF
TRBJ2-1 | . | 12 | . | TRBV6-5 | TGTGCCAGCAGGGATGAGTGGAATGAGCAGTTCTTC | CASRDEWNEQFF
TRBJ2-7 | . | 13 | . | TRBV27 | TGTGCCAGCAGTTTCGGCAGGGACTACGAGCAGTACTTC | CASSFGRDYEQYF
TRBJ2-2 | . | 17 | medium-sized | TRBV19 | TGTGCCAGTAGTGTGGACAGGCGGGGGTCGAACACCGGGGAGCTGTTTTTT | CASSVDRRGSNTGELFF
TRBJ2-3 | . | 18 | once | TRBV5-5 | TGTGCCAGCAGACCCGTGGACAGAGCTCTATCTGTCACAGATACGCAGTATTTT | CASRPVDRALSVTDTQYF
TRBJ2-2 | . | 14 | . | TRBV12-5 | TGTGCTAGTGGTTTGAACAGGAACACCGGGGAGCTGTTTTTT | CASGLNRNTGELFF
TRBJ2-3 | TRBD1 | 16 | once | TRBV19 | TGTGCCAGTAGTGACCCCAGGGGGCAAGGCACAGATACGCAGTATTTT | CASSDPRGQGTDTQYF
TRBJ2-1 | TRBD2 | 13 | . | TRBV2 | TGTGCCAGCAGGACGACTAGCGGGGATGAGCAGTTCTTC | CASRTTSGDEQFF
TRBJ1-3 | . | 13 | . | TRBV7-9 | TGTGCCAGCAAGGGGTTCTCTGGAAACACCATATATTTT | CASKGFSGNTIYF
TRBJ2-7 | TRBD1 | 14 | . | TRBV10-1 | TGCGCCAGCAGTGGACAGGGAGTACCCTACAAGCAGTACTTC | CASSGQGVPYKQYF
TRBJ1-1 | . | 14 | . | TRBV18 | TGTGCCAGCTCCCCCGCTATAAGGAACACTGAAGCTTTCTTT | CASSPAIRNTEAFF
TRBJ1-5 | TRBD1 | 18 | . | TRBV27 | TGTGCCAGCAGCCCAAGGTCCACCGGGACAGGGGGGCATCAGCCCCAGCATTTT | CASSPRSTGTGGHQPQHF